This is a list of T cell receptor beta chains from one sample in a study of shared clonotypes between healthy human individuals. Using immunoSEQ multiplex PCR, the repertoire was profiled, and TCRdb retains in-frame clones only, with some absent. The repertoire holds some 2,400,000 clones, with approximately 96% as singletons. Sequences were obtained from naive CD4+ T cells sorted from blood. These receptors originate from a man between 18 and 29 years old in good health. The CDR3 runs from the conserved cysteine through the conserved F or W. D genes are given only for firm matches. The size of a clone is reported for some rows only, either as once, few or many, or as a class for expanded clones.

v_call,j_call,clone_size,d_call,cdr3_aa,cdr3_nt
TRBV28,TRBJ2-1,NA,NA,CASRGTYNEQFF,TGTGCCAGCAGGGGCACCTACAATGAGCAGTTCTTC
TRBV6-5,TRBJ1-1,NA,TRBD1,CASRGQGRGTEAFF,TGTGCCAGCAGGGGACAGGGACGGGGCACTGAAGCTTTCTTT
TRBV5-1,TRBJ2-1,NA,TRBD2,CASSLVAGDYNEQFF,TGCGCCAGCAGCTTGGTGGCGGGAGACTACAATGAGCAGTTCTTC
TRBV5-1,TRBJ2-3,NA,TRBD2,CASSLPSGDTDTQYF,TGCGCCAGCAGCTTGCCTAGCGGGGACACAGATACGCAGTATTTT
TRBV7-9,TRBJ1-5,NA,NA,CASSSSTNQPQHF,TGTGCCAGCAGCTCCTCGACCAATCAGCCCCAGCATTTT
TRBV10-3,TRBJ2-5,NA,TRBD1,CAIRRGQEETQYF,TGTGCCATTCGCAGGGGGCAAGAAGAGACCCAGTACTTC
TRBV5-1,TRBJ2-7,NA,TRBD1,CASSTAGGLPYEQYF,TGCGCCAGCAGCACGGCAGGGGGCCTCCCCTACGAGCAGTACTTC
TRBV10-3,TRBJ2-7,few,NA,CAISETLEQYF,TGTGCCATCAGTGAGACCCTCGAGCAGTACTTC
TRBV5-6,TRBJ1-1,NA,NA,CASSFGNTEAFF,TGTGCCAGCAGCTTCGGGAACACTGAAGCTTTCTTT
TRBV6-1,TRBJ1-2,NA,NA,CASSEEVRGYTF,TGTGCCAGCAGTGAAGAGGTGCGAGGCTACACCTTC
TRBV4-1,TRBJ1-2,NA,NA,CASSQGAATNYGYTF,TGCGCCAGCAGCCAAGGGGCAGCTACTAACTATGGCTACACCTTC
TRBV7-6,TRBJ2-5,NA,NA,CASSLGWEIQYF,TGTGCCAGCAGCCTGGGATGGGAGATCCAGTACTTC
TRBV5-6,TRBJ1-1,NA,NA,CASSLRVTGIRRSEAFF,TGTGCCAGCAGCTTGAGGGTTACAGGGATCCGTCGCTCTGAAGCTTTCTTT
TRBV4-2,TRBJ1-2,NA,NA,CASSPSRVEINYGYTF,TGTGCCAGCAGCCCTTCTCGGGTAGAAATCAACTATGGCTACACCTTC
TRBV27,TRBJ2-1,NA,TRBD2,CATTTSLAGAYNEQFF,TGTGCCACCACTACCAGCCTAGCGGGAGCCTACAATGAGCAGTTCTTC
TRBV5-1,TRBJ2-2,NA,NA,CASRPTRYRGTGELFF,TGCGCCAGCAGGCCTACACGATACCGGGGCACCGGGGAGCTGTTTTTT
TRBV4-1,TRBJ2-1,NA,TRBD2,CASSQPGTITYNEQFF,TGCGCCAGCAGCCAACCCGGGACTATTACTTACAATGAGCAGTTCTTC
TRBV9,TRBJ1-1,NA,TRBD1,CASSGNTGGGTEAFF,TGTGCCAGCAGCGGGAATACAGGGGGAGGCACTGAAGCTTTCTTT
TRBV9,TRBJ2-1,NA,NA,CASSVLGAEFSYNEQFF,TGTGCCAGCAGCGTATTAGGGGCAGAATTCTCCTACAATGAGCAGTTCTTC
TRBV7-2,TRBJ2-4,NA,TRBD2,CASSLGGTSGREAKNIQYF,TGTGCCAGCAGCTTAGGGGGGACTAGCGGGAGGGAAGCCAAAAACATTCAGTACTTC